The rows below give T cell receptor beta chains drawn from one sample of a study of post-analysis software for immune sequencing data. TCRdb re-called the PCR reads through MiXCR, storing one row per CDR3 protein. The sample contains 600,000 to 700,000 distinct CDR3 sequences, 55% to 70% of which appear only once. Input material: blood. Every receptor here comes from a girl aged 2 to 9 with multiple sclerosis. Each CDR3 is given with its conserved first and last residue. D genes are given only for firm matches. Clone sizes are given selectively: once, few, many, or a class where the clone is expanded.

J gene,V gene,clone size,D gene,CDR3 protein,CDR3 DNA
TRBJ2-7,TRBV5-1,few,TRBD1,CASSPGQGDDYEQYF,TGCGCCAGCAGCCCGGGACAGGGGGATGACTACGAGCAGTACTTC
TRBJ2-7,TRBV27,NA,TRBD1,CASGQGSSYEQYF,TGTGCCAGCGGACAGGGATCCTCCTACGAGCAGTACTTC
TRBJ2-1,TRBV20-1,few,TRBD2,CSATLAGGVNEQFF,TGCAGTGCTACTCTAGCGGGGGGGGTGAATGAGCAGTTCTTC
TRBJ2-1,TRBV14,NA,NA,CASSRGLPRNEQFF,TGTGCCAGCAGCCGGGGGCTGCCTAGGAATGAGCAGTTCTTC
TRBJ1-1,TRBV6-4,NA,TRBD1,CASSDSWTGEAFF,TGTGCCAGCAGTGACTCTTGGACAGGGGAAGCTTTCTTT
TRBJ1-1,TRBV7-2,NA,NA,CASSLVGGDTEAFF,TGTGCCAGCAGCTTAGTGGGAGGGGACACTGAAGCTTTCTTT
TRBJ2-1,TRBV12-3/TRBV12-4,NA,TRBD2,CASSLRGTSGYNEQFF,TGTGCCAGCAGTTTGCGGGGGACTAGCGGCTACAATGAGCAGTTCTTC
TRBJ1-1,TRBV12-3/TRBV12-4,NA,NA,CASTLRGLDAAFF,TGTGCCAGCACCCTTCGGGGTTTGGACGCAGCTTTCTTT
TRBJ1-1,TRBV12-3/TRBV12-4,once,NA,CASSLLMHLEAFF,TGTGCCAGCAGTTTACTCATGCACCTCGAAGCTTTCTTT
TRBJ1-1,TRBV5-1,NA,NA,CASSLNPDNTEAFF,TGCGCCAGCAGCTTGAATCCAGATAACACTGAAGCTTTCTTT
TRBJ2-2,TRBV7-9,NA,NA,CASSLGQGITGELFF,TGTGCCAGCAGCTTAGGCCAGGGAATCACCGGGGAGCTGTTTTTT
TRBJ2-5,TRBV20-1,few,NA,CSASRLVAPYQETQYF,TGCAGTGCTAGTAGGCTTGTAGCGCCGTACCAAGAGACCCAGTACTTC
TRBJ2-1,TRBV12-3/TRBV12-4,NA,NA,CASSLQGGGAEQFF,TGTGCCAGCAGTTTGCAGGGGGGTGGTGCTGAGCAGTTCTTC
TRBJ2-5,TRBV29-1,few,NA,CSGWDSGETQYF,TGCAGCGGGTGGGACAGCGGGGAGACCCAGTACTTC
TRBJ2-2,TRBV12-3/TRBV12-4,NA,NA,CASSFGVTGELFF,TGTGCCAGCAGTTTCGGTGTCACCGGGGAGCTGTTTTTT
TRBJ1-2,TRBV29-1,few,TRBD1,CSGEAPGTGGYTF,TGCAGTGGGGAGGCACCTGGGACAGGCGGCTACACCTTC
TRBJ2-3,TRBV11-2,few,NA,CASSLEGGQGADTQYF,TGTGCCAGCAGCTTAGAGGGGGGTCAGGGCGCCGATACGCAGTATTTT
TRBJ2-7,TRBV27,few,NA,CASSLAGHRYEQYF,TGTGCCAGCAGTTTAGCGGGGCACCGCTACGAGCAGTACTTC
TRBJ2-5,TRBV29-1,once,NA,CSFDGAGAETQYF,TGCAGCTTCGACGGGGCGGGGGCCGAGACCCAGTACTTC
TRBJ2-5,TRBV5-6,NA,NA,CASSLGPSEETQYF,TGTGCCAGCAGCTTGGGTCCCAGCGAAGAGACCCAGTACTTC